One T cell receptor beta chain is described in this entry. V lost 2 bases to trimming and J lost 2 bases; unmatched junction nucleotides: 3. The CDR3 runs to 15 residues. Germline CDR1 and CDR2: MNHEY and SMNVEV (reference sequence). These data come from a study of T cell responses to AZD1222 COVID-19 vaccine. Measured with immunoSEQ multiplex PCR; TCRdb has only the in-frame clones, and not every one. Of 95,000 to 150,000 clones in the sample, about nine tenths were seen once. The chain links TRBV27 to TRBJ2-7; 10 positions agree with TRBD2. The sample consisted of peripheral blood, taken on day 0 of MenACWY control vaccination. This sequence was found in an adult in good health. CDR3 sequence (DNA): TGTGCCAGCAGTTTAGAGCGGGAGGGCCCCTACGAGCAGTACTTC. Translation gives CASSLEREGPYEQYF.